One sample yielded the 14 T cell receptor beta chains listed below, sequenced in a study of blood T cells in healthy people across ages (dated by TCRdb to between 2014 and 2017). The library was obtained by 5' RACE. The listed sequencing device is Illumina HiSeq 2500. A second PCR of roughly 7 to 11 cycles was performed with a sample-barcoded 5' primer and a J-beta primer mix. Clones were called with MiXCR by TCRdb after fastp trimmed the public reads at Q25, and only in-frame beta chains were retained. Rows matching on CDR3 protein sequence are summarized as one entry with the most common DNA and genes. For this sample there are about a million distinct CDR3 sequences; roughly 50% appear just once. The top ten hold 13% of the sample. The sequencing sample was made of blood. The receptors derive from a man in his thirties or forties in good health.

The rearrangement joins TRBV28 to TRBJ1-6; TRBD1 agrees at 9 bases. The CDR3 spans 15 residues. Germline CDR1 MDHEN, CDR2 SYDVKM. J was trimmed by 7 bases and V by 7 bases; bases with no gene match: 8. CDR3 region: CASTPWDRENSPLHF. The CDR3, as DNA: TGTGCCAGCACGCCGTGGGACAGGGAAAATTCACCCCTCCACTTT.

The V call is TRBV19, the J call TRBJ1-2; maybe TRBD1 (6 bases). The CDR3 totals 12 residues. Between the trimmed V and J ends, which lost 3 bases and 9 bases, there was a span of 11 bases. Germline V gene sequence: CDR1 LNHDA, CDR2 SQIVND (reference sequence). CDR3 protein: CASSITGLSYTF. In DNA, the CDR3 is TGTGCCAGTAGTATCACAGGGCTCAGCTACACCTTC. Based on the CDR3 plus reference TRBV19 and TRBJ1-2, the full variable domain is DGGITQSPKYLFRKEGQNVTLSCEQNLNHDAMYWYRQDPGQGLRLIYYSQIVNDFQKGDIAEGYSVSREKKESFPLTVTSAQKNPTAFYLCASSITGLSYTFGSGTRLTVV.

This sequence joins TRBV11-2 and TRBJ1-2; D ambiguous. In germline, CDR1 is SGHAT, CDR2 FQNNGV. This CDR3 contains 15 residues. V gave up 1 base and J gave up 4 bases, with 13 bases separating them. The CDR3 DNA follows: TGTGCCAGCAGCTTAGTTCTGAGAGGGATCTATGGCTACACCTTC. Translating gives CASSLVLRGIYGYTF.

The rearrangement links TRBV11-2 to TRBJ2-4, with TRBD2 as a possible D gene (6 bases). Trimming pared 3 bases from V and 0 bases from J, leaving 12 bases between. This CDR3 region has 16 residues. Per the germline V gene, CDR1 is SGHAT and CDR2 is FQNNGV. Here the CDR3 reads CASSLEGTIAKNIQYF. Written as DNA, the CDR3 is TGTGCCAGCAGCTTGGAGGGAACAATAGCCAAAAACATTCAGTACTTC. The variable domain in full, with the rest retrieved from reference TRBV11-2 and TRBJ2-4, is EAGVAQSPRYKIIEKRQSVAFWCNPISGHATLYWYQQILGQGPKLLIQFQNNGVVDDSQLPKDRFSAERLKGVDSTLKIQPAKLEDSAVYLCASSLEGTIAKNIQYFGAGTRLSVL.

This chain joins TRBV20-1 and TRBJ2-7, with a tentative D call TRBD1 (5 bases). The CDR3 has 14 amino acids. Germline V CDR1 and CDR2: DFQATT, SNEGSKA (reference sequence). Trimming removed 5 bases from V and 0 bases from J, with 14 bases in between. The CDR3 loop reads CSAQGRAISYEQYF. CDR3 bases: TGCAGTGCTCAAGGCAGGGCCATCTCCTACGAGCAGTACTTC.

The rearrangement uses TRBV15 and TRBJ1-2; D ambiguous. V gave up 0 bases and J gave up 7 bases, with 12 bases separating them. Germline CDR1 is LNHNV and CDR2 is YYDKDF (reference sequence). This CDR3 is 14 amino acids long. CDR3: CATSRDYQGFGYTF. In nucleotides, the CDR3 is TGTGCCACCAGCAGAGATTATCAAGGGTTTGGCTACACCTTC. Using reference TRBV15 and TRBJ1-2 for the parts outside the CDR3, the full variable domain is DAMVIQNPRYQVTQFGKPVTLSCSQTLNHNVMYWYQQKSSQAPKLLFHYYDKDFNNEADTPDNFQSRRPNTSFCFLDIRSPGLGDTAMYLCATSRDYQGFGYTFGSGTRLTVV.

This clonotype was observed a few times. This chain joins TRBV5-1 and TRBJ2-7; D uncertain. Germline values: CDR1 SGHRS, CDR2 YFSETQ. The V end was cut by 0 bases, the J end by 1 base, with 8 bases between. This CDR3 comprises 14 residues. In DNA form, the CDR3 reads TGCGCCAGCAGCTTGGGACAACAGTCCTACGAGCAGTACTTC. Translating it yields CASSLGQQSYEQYF.

V and J are TRBV20-1 and TRBJ2-1; tentative D call: TRBD2 (6 bases). V lost 4 bases and J 4 bases, leaving 14 bases between the germline ends. The CDR3 has 14 amino acids. CDR1 is DFQATT, CDR2 SNEGSKA, per germline (reference sequence). The CDR3 loop is CSATRGRSYNEQFF. CDR3 nucleotide sequence: TGCAGTGCTACTCGGGGGAGGTCGTACAATGAGCAGTTCTTC.

This clonotype was counted only a few times. This chain links TRBV20-1 with TRBJ1-6; weak D call: TRBD1 (6 bases). V was pared by 0 bases and J by 5 bases, with 14 bases between. This CDR3 has 16 amino acids. Germline values: CDR1 DFQATT, CDR2 SNEGSKA (reference sequence). The CDR3 region has the DNA TGCAGTGCTAGAGACAGGGGCTTGGTCGATAATTCACCCCTCCACTTT. Its protein product is CSARDRGLVDNSPLHF.

The chain has TRBV15 and TRBJ2-2, with 7 bases lining up with TRBD2. Unmatched junction bases numbered 9, after V lost 2 bases and J lost 3 bases. This CDR3 region has 17 residues. Germline CDR1 LNHNV, CDR2 YYDKDF (reference sequence). The DNA of the CDR3 is TGTGCCACCAGCAGAATGGGAGGGCAGACAGACACCGGGGAGCTGTTTTTT. Its protein product is CATSRMGGQTDTGELFF.

The CDR3 here is CASSHGQGPGYTQYF. The CDR3 coding sequence is TGTGCCAGCAGCCACGGACAGGGTCCAGGTTATACGCAGTATTTT. V and J are TRBV4-2 and TRBJ2-3; 8 bases map to TRBD1. V lost 3 bases to trimming and J lost 7 bases; unmatched junction nucleotides: 9. Germline V lookup: CDR1 LGHNA, CDR2 YNFKEQ. This CDR3 contains 15 residues.

Turning to this clonotype: Given a much more abundant clone one base away, this may be a read error. V usage is TRBV4-3 and J usage is TRBJ1-2; D unresolved. CDR1 LGHNA and CDR2 YSLEER come from the germline V gene. V gave up 1 base and J gave up 4 bases, with 10 bases separating them. The CDR3 is 14 residues long. CDR3 bases: TGCGCCAGCAGCCAAGTGGCCACTAGCTATGGCTACACCTTC. It codes for CASSQVATSYGYTF.

The chain uses TRBV6-6 and TRBJ1-1, with unresolved D. The CDR3 loop spans 17 amino acids. V was shortened by 0 bases and J by 2 bases, with 16 bases between the two germline ends. The germline V gene has CDR1 MNHNY and CDR2 SVGAGI (reference sequence). This CDR3 reads CASSYSIGRLDNTEAFF. CDR3 sequence (DNA): TGTGCCAGCAGTTACTCGATAGGACGTCTGGATAACACTGAAGCTTTCTTT.

The chain joins TRBV20-1 to TRBJ1-1, with 7 nucleotides matching TRBD1. This CDR3 spans 12 amino acids. With V trimmed by 2 bases and J by 11 bases, 8 bases remained unmatched. Germline CDR1 DFQATT, CDR2 SNEGSKA (reference sequence). The chain's CDR3 is CSARSRQGRAFF. CDR3 nucleotide sequence: TGCAGTGCTAGAAGCAGACAGGGTAGGGCTTTCTTT.